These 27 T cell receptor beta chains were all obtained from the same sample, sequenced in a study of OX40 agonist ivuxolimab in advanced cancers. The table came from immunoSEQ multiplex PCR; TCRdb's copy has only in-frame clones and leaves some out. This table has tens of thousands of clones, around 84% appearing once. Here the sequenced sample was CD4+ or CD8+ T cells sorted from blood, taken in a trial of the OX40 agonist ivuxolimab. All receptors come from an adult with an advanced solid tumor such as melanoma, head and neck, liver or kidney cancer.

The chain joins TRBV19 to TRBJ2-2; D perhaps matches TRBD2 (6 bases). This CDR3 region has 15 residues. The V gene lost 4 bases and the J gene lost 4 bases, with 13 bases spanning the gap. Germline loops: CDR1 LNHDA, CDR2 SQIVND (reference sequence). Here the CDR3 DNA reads TGTGCCAGTAGTACATCGGGAGTACGCACCGGGGAGCTGTTTTTT. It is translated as CASSTSGVRTGELFF.

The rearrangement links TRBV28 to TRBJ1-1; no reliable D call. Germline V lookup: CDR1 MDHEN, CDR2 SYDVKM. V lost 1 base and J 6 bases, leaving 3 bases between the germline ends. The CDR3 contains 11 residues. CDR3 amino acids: CASSLFSEAFF. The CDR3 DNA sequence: TGTGCCAGCAGTTTATTCTCTGAAGCTTTCTTT.

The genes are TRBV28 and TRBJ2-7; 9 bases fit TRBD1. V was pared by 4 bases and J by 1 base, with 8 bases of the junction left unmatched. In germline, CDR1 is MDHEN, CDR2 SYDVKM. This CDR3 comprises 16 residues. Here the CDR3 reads CASSSSGTGRSYEQYF. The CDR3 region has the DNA TGTGCCAGCAGTTCGTCCGGGACAGGGAGATCCTACGAGCAGTACTTC.

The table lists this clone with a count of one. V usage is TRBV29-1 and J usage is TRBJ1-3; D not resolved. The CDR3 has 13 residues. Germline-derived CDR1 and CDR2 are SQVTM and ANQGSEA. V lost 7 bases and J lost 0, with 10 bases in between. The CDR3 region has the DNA TGCAGCGGGGTGGAGGACTCTGGAAACACCATATATTTT. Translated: CSGVEDSGNTIYF.

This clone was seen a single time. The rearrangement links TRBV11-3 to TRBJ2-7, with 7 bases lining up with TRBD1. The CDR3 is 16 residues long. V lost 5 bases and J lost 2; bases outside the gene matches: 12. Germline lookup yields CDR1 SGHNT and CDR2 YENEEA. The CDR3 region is CASSNHRGFPPYEQYF. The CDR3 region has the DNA TGTGCCAGCAGCAACCACAGGGGATTTCCCCCCTACGAGCAGTACTTC.

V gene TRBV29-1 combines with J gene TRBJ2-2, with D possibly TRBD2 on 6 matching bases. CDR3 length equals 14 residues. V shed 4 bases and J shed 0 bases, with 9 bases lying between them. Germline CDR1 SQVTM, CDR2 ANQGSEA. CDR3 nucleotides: TGCAGCGTTGGCCGGGACTCGAACACCGGGGAGCTGTTTTTT. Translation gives CSVGRDSNTGELFF.

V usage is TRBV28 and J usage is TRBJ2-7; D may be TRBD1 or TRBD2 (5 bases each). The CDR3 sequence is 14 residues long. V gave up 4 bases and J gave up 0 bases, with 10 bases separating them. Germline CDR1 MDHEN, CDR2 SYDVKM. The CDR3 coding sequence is TGTGCCAGCAGTTCCGGGGCCCTCTCCTACGAGCAGTACGTC. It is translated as CASSSGALSYEQYV.

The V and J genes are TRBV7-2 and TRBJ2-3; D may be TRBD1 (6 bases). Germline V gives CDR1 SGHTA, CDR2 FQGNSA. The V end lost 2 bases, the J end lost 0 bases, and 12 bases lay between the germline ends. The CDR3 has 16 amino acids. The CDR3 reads CASSLQGRTSTDTQYF. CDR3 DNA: TGTGCCAGCAGCTTACAGGGGCGAACTAGCACAGATACGCAGTATTTT.

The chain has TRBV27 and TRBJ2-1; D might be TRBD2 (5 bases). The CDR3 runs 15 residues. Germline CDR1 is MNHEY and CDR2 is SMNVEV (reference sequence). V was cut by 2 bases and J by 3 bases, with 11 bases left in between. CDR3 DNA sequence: TGTGCCAGCAGTTTAAGTACTAGATACTACAATGAGCAGTTCTTC. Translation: CASSLSTRYYNEQFF.

CDR3: CASSLGTLSYQETQYF. The CDR3 DNA reads TGTGCCAGCAGCCTCGGGACTCTTTCGTACCAAGAGACCCAGTACTTC. V gene TRBV28 combines with J gene TRBJ2-5, with D perhaps TRBD2 (6 bases). The CDR3 length is 16 residues. Looked up from germline, CDR1 is MDHEN and CDR2 is SYDVKM. V lost 6 bases to trimming and J lost 0 bases, with 17 bases between them.

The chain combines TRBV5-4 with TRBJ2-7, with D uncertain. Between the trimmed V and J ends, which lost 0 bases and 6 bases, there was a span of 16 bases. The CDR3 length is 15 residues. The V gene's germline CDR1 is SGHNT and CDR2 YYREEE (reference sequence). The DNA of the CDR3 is TGTGCCAGCAGCTTGGCCCCCCCCCTCGCCGGCGAGCAGTACTTC. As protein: CASSLAPPLAGEQYF.

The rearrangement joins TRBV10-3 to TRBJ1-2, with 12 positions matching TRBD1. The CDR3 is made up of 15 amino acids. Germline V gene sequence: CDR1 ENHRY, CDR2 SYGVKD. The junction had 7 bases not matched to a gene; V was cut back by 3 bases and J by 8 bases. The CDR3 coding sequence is TGTGCCATCAGTGAACCGGGACAGGGGGCATTCGGCTACACCTTC. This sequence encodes CAISEPGQGAFGYTF.

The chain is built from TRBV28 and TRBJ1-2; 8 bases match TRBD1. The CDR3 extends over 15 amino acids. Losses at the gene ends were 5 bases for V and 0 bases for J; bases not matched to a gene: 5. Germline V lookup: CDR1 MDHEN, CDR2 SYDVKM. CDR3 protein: CASSPRGQANYGYTF. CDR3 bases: TGTGCCAGCAGTCCCAGGGGGCAAGCTAACTATGGCTACACCTTC.

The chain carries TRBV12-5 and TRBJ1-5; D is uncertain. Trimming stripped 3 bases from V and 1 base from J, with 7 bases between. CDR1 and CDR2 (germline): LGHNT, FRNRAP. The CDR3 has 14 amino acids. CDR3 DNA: TGTGCTAGTGGTTTCCCATACAGCAATCAGCCCCAGCATTTT. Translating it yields CASGFPYSNQPQHF.

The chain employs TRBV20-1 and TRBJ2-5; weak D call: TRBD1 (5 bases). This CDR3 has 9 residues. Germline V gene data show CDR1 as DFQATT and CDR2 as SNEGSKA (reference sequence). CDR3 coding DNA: TGCAAAGGGGCCGAGACCCAGTACTTC. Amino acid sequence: CKGAETQYF.

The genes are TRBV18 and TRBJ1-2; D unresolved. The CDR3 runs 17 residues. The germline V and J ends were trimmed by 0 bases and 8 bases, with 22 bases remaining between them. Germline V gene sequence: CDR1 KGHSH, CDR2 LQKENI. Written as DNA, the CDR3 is TGTGCCAGCTCACCACCCGCTGAGTTGAAGAGGGTTGACGGCTACACCTTC. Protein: CASSPPAELKRVDGYTF.

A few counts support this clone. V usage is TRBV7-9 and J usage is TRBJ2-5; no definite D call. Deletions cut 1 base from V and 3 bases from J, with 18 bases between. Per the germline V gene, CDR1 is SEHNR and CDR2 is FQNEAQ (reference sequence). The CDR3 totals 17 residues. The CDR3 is CASSLVPGLVREETQYF. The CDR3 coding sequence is TGTGCCAGCAGCTTAGTTCCTGGTTTGGTGCGAGAAGAGACCCAGTACTTC.

The CDR3 reads CASSQRPSGLSSYNEQFF. CDR3 DNA sequence: TGTGCCAGCAGCCAGCGGCCTAGCGGGTTAAGCTCCTACAATGAGCAGTTCTTC. The chain joins TRBV14 to TRBJ2-1; 8 bases align to TRBD2. Germline V gene data show CDR1 as SGHDN and CDR2 as FVKESK. J lost 0 bases, V lost 3 bases, and 10 bases had no gene match. The CDR3 loop spans 18 amino acids.

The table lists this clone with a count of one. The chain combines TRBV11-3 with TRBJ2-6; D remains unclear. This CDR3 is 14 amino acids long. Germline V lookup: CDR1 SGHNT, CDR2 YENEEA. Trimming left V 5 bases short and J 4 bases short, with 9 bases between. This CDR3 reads CASSLTAGANVLTF. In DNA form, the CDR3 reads TGTGCCAGCAGCCTGACGGCAGGGGCCAACGTCCTGACTTTC. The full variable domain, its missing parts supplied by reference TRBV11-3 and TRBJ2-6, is EAGVVQSPRYKIIEKKQPVAFWCNPISGHNTLYWYLQNLGQGPELLIRYENEEAVDDSQLPKDRFSAERLKGVDSTLKIQPAELGDSAVYLCASSLTAGANVLTFGAGSRLTVL.

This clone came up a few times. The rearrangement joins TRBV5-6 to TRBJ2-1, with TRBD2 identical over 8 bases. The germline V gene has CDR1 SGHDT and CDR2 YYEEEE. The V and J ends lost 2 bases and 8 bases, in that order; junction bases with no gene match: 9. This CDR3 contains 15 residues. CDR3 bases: TGTGCCAGCAGCTTACGAGGACTAGCTATCGATGAGCAGTTCTTC. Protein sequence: CASSLRGLAIDEQFF.

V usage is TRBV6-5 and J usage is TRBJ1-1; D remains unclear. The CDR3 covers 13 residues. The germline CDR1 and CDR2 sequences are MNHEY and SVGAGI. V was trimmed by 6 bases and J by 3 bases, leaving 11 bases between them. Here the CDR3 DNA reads TGTGCCAGCAGCAAGGACCCGGACACTGAAGCTTTCTTT. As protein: CASSKDPDTEAFF.

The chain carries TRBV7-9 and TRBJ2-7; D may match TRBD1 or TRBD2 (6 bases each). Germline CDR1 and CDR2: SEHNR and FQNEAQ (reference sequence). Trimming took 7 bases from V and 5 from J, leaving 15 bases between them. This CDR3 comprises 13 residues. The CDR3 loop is CASTPTGADEQYF. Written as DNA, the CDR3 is TGTGCCAGCACCCCGACGGGGGCGGACGAGCAGTACTTC.

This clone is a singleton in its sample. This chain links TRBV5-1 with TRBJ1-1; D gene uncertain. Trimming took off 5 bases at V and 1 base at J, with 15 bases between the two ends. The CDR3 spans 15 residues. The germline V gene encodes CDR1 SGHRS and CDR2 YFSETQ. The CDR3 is CASRISLGPNTEAFF. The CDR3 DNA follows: TGCGCCAGCAGGATATCCCTTGGACCGAACACTGAAGCTTTCTTT. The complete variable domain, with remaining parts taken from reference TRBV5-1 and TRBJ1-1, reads KAGVTQTPRYLIKTRGQQVTLSCSPISGHRSVSWYQQTPGQGLQFLFEYFSETQRNKGNFPGRFSGRQFSNSRSEMNVSTLELGDSALYLCASRISLGPNTEAFFGQGTRLTVV.

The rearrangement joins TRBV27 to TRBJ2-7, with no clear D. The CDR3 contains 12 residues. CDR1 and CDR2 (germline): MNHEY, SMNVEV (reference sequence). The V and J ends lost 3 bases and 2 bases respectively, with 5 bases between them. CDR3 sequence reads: CASSLIAYEQYF. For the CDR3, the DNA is TGTGCCAGCAGTTTGATCGCCTACGAGCAGTACTTC.

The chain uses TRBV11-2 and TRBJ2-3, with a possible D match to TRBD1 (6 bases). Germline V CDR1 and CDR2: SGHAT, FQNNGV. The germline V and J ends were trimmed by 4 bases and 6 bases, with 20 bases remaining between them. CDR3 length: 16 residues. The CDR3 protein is CASSSKQGSSLDTQYF. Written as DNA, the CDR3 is TGTGCCAGCAGCTCTAAACAGGGATCAAGTTTGGATACGCAGTATTTT.

The CDR3 loop reads CASSLKGTNEKLFF. Here the CDR3 DNA reads TGCGCCAGCAGCCTGAAAGGGACTAATGAAAAACTGTTTTTT. V and J are TRBV4-3 and TRBJ1-4; D ambiguous. V was trimmed by 4 bases and J by 2 bases, leaving 8 bases between them. This CDR3 has 14 amino acids. CDR1 is LGHNA and CDR2 is YSLEER in the germline V gene.

The CDR3 bases are TGCGCCAGCAGGGGGGCTGTTGGCGAGAACAATGAGCAGTTCTTC. Translating it yields CASRGAVGENNEQFF. The rearrangement links TRBV5-1 to TRBJ2-1; tentatively, D is TRBD1 (6 bases). The CDR3 runs to 15 residues. CDR1 is SGHRS and CDR2 is YFSETQ in the germline V gene. Trimming pared 5 bases from V and 5 bases from J, leaving 17 bases between.